Described below is a single T cell receptor beta chain sequence and its context. Time point in this sample: pre-treatment baseline. The data originate from a study of blood T cell dynamics during melanoma immunotherapy. The CDR3 runs to 17 residues. The protocol was immunoSEQ multiplex PCR, while the TCRdb copy is restricted to in-frame clones and leaves out a portion. The sample lists around 10,000 clones, about 83% occurring once. This TCR derives from a human donor with melanoma. Sequenced material: blood, taken from a patient treated with checkpoint blockade. The genes are TRBV12-2 and TRBJ2-7; TRBD2, as called in the table, went unchecked against the DNA. TRBV12-2 has pseudogene status. Here the CDR3 reads CASPHRGRTASSYEQYF. Here the CDR3 DNA reads TGTGCAAGTCCCCATCGGGGGAGGACGGCCAGCTCCTACGAGCAGTACTTC.